This record looks at one T cell receptor (beta chain) sequence and its context. Its antigen is unknown. This may stem from a read error, because a much larger clone lies one nucleotide away. The data derive from a study of molecular identifiers for immune sequencing clone quantification. Points from the study as a whole: Spiked-in Jurkat TCR RNA corresponding to one cell was reported as detectable against approximately 900,000 naive cells.

This CDR3 spans 16 amino acids. Germline V gives CDR1 SEHNR, CDR2 FQNEAQ (reference sequence). Trimming shortened V by 3 bases and J by 1 base, and 15 bases separated the two germline ends. It was with previously described methods and listed TCR primers that bulk TCR libraries were made. TCRdb itself ran the PCR reads through MiXCR, one entry per CDR3 protein. The table records around 470,000 distinct CDR3 sequences, about 25% of them present only once. This rearrangement joins TRBV7-9 to TRBJ1-1; tentative D call: TRBD1 (5 bases). The sequenced sample was naive CD8+ T cells from blood, with Jurkat cell RNA spiked in. The subset was: FACS-sorted CD8+CD4-CCR7+CD45RA+ naive T cells. This clonotype originated in a human donor in good health. Some libraries in this study had Jurkat cell RNA spiked in. In nucleotides, the CDR3 is TGTGCCAGCAGCTTCTCCGGGGGAAGTACGAACACTGAAGCTTTCTTT. Its translation is CASSFSGGSTNTEAFF.